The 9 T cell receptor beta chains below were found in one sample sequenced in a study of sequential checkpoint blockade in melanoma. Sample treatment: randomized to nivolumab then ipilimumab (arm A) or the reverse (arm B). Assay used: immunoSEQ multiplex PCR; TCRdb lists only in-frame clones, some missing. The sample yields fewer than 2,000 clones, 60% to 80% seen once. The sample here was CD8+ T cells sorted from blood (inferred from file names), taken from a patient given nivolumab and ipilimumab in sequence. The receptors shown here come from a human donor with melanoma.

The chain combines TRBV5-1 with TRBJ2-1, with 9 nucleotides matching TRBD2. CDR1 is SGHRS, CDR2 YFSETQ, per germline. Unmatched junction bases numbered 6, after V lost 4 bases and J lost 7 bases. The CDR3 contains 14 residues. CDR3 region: CASSPGLAGNEQFF. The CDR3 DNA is TGCGCCAGCAGCCCGGGACTAGCAGGTAATGAGCAGTTCTTC.

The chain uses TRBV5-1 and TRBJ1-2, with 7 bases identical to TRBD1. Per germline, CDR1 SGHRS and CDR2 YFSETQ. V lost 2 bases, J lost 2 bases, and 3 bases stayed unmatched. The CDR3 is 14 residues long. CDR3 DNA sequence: TGCGCCAGCAGCTTAAGACAGGGCAACTATGGCTACACCTTC. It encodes CASSLRQGNYGYTF.

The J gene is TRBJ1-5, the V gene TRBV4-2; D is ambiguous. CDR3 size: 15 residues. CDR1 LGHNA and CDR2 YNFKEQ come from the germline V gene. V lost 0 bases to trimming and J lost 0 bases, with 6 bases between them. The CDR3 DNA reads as TGTGCCAGCAGCCAAGAGGAGTATAGCAATCAGCCCCAGCATTTT. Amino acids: CASSQEEYSNQPQHF.

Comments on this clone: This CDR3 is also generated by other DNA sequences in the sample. The chain's CDR3 is CASSLQGGNYGYTF. As DNA, the CDR3 is TGTGCCAGCAGTTTACAGGGGGGAAACTATGGCTACACCTTC. The chain links TRBV27 to TRBJ1-2, with 7 bases aligning to TRBD1. Losses at the gene ends were 2 bases for V and 2 bases for J; bases not matched to a gene: 2. The CDR3 totals 14 residues. CDR1 MNHEY and CDR2 SMNVEV come from the germline V gene (reference sequence).

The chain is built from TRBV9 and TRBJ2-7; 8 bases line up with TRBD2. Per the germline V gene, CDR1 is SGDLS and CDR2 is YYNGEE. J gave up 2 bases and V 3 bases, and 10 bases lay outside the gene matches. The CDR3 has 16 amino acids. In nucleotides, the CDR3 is TGTGCCAGCAGCGCAATGATTAGCGGGGCCGCCTACGAGCAGTACTTC. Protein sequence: CASSAMISGAAYEQYF.

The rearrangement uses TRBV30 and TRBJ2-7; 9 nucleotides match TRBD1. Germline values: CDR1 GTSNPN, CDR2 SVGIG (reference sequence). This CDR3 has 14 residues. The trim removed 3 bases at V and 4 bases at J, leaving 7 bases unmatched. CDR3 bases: TGTGCCTGGAGCAAGGACAGGGGAGGGTACGAGCAGTACTTC. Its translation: CAWSKDRGGYEQYF.

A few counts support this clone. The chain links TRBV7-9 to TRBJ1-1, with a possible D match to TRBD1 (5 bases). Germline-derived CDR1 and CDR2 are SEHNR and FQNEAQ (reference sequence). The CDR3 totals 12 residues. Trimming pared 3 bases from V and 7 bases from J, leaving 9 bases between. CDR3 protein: CASSFRGVEAFF. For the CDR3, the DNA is TGTGCCAGCAGCTTTCGGGGGGTTGAAGCTTTCTTT.

Here the CDR3 reads CASGDSYNSPLHF. For the CDR3, the DNA is TGTGCCAGCGGAGACTCCTATAATTCACCCCTCCACTTT. The gene calls are TRBV2 and TRBJ1-6; no reliable D call. Trimming left V 8 bases short and J 0 bases short, with 5 bases between. This CDR3 is 13 amino acids long. Looked up from germline, CDR1 is SNHLY and CDR2 is FYNNEI. Based on the CDR3 plus reference TRBV2 and TRBJ1-6, the full variable domain is EPEVTQTPSHQVTQMGQEVILRCVPISNHLYFYWYRQILGQKVEFLVSFYNNEISEKSEIFDDQFSVERPDGSNFTLKIRSTKLEDSAMYFCASGDSYNSPLHFGNGTRLTVT.

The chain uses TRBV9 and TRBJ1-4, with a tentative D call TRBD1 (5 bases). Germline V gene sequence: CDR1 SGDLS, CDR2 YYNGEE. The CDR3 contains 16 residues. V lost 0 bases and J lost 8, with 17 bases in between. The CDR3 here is CASSVGVGSGNEKLFF. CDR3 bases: TGTGCCAGCAGCGTAGGGGTGGGGTCAGGGAACGAAAAACTGTTTTTT.